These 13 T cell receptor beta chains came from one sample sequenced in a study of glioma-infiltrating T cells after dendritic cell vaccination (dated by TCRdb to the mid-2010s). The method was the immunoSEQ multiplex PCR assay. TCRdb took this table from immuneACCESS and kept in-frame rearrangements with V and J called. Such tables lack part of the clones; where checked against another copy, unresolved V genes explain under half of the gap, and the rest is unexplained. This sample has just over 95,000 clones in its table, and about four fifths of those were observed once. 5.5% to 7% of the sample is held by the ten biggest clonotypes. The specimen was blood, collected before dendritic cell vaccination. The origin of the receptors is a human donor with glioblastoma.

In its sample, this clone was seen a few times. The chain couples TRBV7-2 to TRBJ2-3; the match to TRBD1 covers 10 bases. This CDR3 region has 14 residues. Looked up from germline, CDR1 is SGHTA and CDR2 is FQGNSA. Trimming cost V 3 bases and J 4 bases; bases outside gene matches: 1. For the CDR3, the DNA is TGTGCCAGCAGCTTTGGGACAGGGGCAGATACGCAGTATTTT. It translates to CASSFGTGADTQYF.

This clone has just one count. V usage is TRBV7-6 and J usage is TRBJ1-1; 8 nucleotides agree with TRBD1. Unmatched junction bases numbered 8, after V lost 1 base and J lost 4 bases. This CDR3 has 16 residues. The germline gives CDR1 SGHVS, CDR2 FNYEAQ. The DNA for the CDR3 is TGTGCCAGCAGCTTAGGAGCGGCAGGGGGCGGCACTGAAGCTTTCTTT. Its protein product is CASSLGAAGGGTEAFF.

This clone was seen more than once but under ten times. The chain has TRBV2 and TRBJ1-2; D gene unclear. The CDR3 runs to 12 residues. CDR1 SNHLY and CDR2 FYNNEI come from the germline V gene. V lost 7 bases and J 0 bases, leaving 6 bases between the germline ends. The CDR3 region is CASTVANYGYTF. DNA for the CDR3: TGTGCCAGCACAGTTGCTAACTATGGCTACACCTTC.

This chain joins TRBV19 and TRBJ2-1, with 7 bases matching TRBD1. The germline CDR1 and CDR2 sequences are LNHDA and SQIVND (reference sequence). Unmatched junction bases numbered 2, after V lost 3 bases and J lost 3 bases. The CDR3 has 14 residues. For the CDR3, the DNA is TGTGCCAGTAGTATCGGGACAGTCTACAATGAGCAGTTCTTC. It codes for CASSIGTVYNEQFF.

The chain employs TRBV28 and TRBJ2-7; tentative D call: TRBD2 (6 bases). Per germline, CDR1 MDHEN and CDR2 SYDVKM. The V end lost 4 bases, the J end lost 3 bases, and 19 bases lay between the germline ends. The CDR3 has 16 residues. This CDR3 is CASSSMNWGVSYEQYF. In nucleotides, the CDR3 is TGTGCCAGCAGTTCGATGAATTGGGGGGTGAGCTACGAGCAGTACTTC.

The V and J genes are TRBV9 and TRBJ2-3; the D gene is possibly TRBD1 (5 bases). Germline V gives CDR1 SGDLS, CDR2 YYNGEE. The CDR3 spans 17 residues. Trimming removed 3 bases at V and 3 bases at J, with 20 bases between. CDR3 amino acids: CASSGRQSVGQTDTQYF. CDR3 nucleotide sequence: TGTGCCAGCAGCGGACGACAGAGCGTCGGACAAACAGATACGCAGTATTTT.

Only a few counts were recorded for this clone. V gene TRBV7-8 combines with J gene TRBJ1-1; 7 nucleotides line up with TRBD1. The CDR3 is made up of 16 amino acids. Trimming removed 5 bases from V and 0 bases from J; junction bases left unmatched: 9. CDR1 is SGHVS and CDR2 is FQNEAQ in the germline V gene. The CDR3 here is CASSQLNRGMNTEAFF. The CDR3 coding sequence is TGTGCCAGCAGCCAGTTAAACAGGGGAATGAACACTGAAGCTTTCTTT.

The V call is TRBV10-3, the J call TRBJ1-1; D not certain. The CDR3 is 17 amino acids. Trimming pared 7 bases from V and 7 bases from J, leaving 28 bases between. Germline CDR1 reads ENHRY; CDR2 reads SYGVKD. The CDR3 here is CAIMSSPSRGGNGEAFF. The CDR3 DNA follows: TGTGCCATCATGTCCTCTCCTTCCCGAGGAGGGAACGGTGAAGCTTTCTTT.

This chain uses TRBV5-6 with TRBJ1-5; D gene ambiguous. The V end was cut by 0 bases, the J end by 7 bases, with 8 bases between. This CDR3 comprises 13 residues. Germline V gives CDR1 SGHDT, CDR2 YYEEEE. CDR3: CASSLGGKQPQHF. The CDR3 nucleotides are TGTGCCAGCAGCTTGGGAGGGAAACAGCCCCAGCATTTT.

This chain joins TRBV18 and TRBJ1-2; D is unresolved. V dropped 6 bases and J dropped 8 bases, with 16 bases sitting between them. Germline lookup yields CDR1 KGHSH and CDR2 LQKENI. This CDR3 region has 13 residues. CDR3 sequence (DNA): TGTGCCAGCTCCCAGCGGTCCCTTCTGGGCTACACCTTC. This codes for CASSQRSLLGYTF. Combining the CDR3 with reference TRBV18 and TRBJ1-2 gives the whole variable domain NAGVMQNPRHLVRRRGQEARLRCSPMKGHSHVYWYRQLPEEGLKFMVYLQKENIIDESGMPKERFSAEFPKEGPSILRIQQVVRGDSAAYFCASSQRSLLGYTFGSGTRLTVV.

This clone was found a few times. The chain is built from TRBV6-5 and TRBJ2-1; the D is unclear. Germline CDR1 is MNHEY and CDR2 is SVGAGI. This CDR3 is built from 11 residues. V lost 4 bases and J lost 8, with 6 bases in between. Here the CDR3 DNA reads TGTGCCAGCAGTTCGGTGTATGAGCAGTTCTTC. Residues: CASSSVYEQFF.

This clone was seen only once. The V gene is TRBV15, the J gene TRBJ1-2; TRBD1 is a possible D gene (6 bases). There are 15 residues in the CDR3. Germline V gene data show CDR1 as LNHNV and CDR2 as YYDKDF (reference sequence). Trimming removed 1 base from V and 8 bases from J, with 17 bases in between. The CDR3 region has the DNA TGTGCCACCAGCAGAGGGGGGGGCCCTGGGAACGGCTACACCTTC. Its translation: CATSRGGGPGNGYTF.

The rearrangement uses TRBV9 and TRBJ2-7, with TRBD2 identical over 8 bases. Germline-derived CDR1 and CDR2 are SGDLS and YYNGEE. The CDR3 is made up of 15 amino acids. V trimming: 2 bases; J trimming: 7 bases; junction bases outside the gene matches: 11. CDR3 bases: TGTGCCAGCAGCGTCGGAGCGGGAGAATATCCTGAGCAGTACTTC. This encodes CASSVGAGEYPEQYF.